These T cell receptor beta chains were read from a single sample in a study of T cells in Graves' hyperthyroidism and ophthalmopathy. TCRdb processed the multiplex PCR reads anew with MiXCR; each CDR3 protein has one entry. The repertoire includes over 700,000 distinct CDR3 sequences, around 38% of them detected once, and 8% to 9% sits in the top ten. Material for sequencing was blood. Receptors were obtained from a man aged 18-30 years with Graves' hyperthyroidism. Both conserved end residues are part of each CDR3.

V: TRBV6-5; CDR3: CASPTGTGELFF
V: TRBV12-3/TRBV12-4; CDR3: CASRRDLPYEQYF
V: TRBV12-3/TRBV12-4; CDR3: CASSNSGGGNVLTF
V: TRBV5-6; CDR3: CASSYQTGGGNQPQHF
V: TRBV20-1; CDR3: CSARVILASEKLFF
V: TRBV20-1; CDR3: CSARERGGVDTIYF
V: TRBV7-9; CDR3: CASSSPTGGNQETQYF
V: TRBV20-1; CDR3: CSATLLGRGWYGTEAFF
V: TRBV12-3/TRBV12-4; CDR3: CASNPLGRGNTEAFF
V: TRBV25-1; CDR3: CASSYTGREGGYTF
V: TRBV10-3; CDR3: CASRELDGANYGYTF
V: TRBV7-9; CDR3: CASTLPRTDEQYF
V: TRBV7-8; CDR3: CASSLGSGGEETQYF
V: TRBV19; CDR3: CASLGQPPNEKLFF
V: TRBV7-9; CDR3: CASTHSGRGRNTEAFF
V: TRBV14; CDR3: CASSQVQNYGYTF
V: TRBV20-1; CDR3: CSARDRGRSGELFF
V: TRBV10-2; CDR3: CASRHNREPSYEQYF
V: TRBV29-1; CDR3: CSVLDRVNTGELFF
V: TRBV10-3; CDR3: CAISRGANRGHGYTF
V: TRBV6-4; CDR3: CASRHNTEAFF
V: TRBV11-2; CDR3: CASSQGQGSGYEQYF
V: TRBV29-1; CDR3: CSVVSGELFF
V: TRBV2; CDR3: CASSVVGDGTEAFF
V: TRBV7-8; CDR3: CASSPRTGREYGYTF
V: TRBV9; CDR3: CASSVEAGNEQYF
V: TRBV29-1; CDR3: CSVETEMAAGGETQYF
V: TRBV11-2; CDR3: CASSLDNRWTEAFF
V: TRBV29-1; CDR3: CSVLKGPLITEAFF
V: TRBV12-3/TRBV12-4; CDR3: CASSGPGRGETQYF
V: TRBV15; CDR3: CATSRLGASGRAWGEQYF
V: TRBV29-1; CDR3: CSVEEVGHLQETQYF